This TCR beta chain was sequenced in a study of shared clonotypes between healthy human individuals. As for the study in general: Serving as donors were a couple of women and three men, whose ages spanned 18 to 49. CD8 memory received one plate per donor, CD8 naive two, CD4 memory three and CD4 naive three.

Overall study results and limits: Compared with clonotypes that all four donors shared, non-shared clonotypes had lower generation probabilities.

Method: immunoSEQ multiplex PCR; TCRdb's copy keeps in-frame clones and lacks some. The data show about a million clones, approximately 80% seen once. Concerning this clone: Its specificity is not known.

CDR3 length: 15 residues. V lost 5 bases, J lost 6 bases, and 7 bases stayed unmatched. Germline CDR1 and CDR2: SGHTA and FQGNSA. This TCR came from a man aged 18 to 29 in good health. Some clones in this sample may be carry-over from other donors' samples. The specimen was memory CD4+ T cells from PBMCs. Subset reported: CD45RA-negative fraction. The chain recombines TRBV7-2 with TRBJ2-1; 10 bases are a match to TRBD2. The CDR3: CASSRTSGTTNEQFF. The CDR3 nucleotides read TGTGCCAGCAGCCGTACTAGCGGGACGACCAATGAGCAGTTCTTC.